Listed below are T cell receptor beta chains from one sample, sequenced in a study of blood T cell repertoires in COVID-19. Here immunoSEQ multiplex PCR was the method, and the copy in TCRdb shows in-frame clones only, minus some. The sample yields around 140,000 clones, approximately 88% seen once. Material for sequencing was peripheral blood. These receptors were collected from a man aged 55-75 years with active or convalescent COVID-19. Both conserved end residues are part of each CDR3. A D gene is named only where the DNA matches it firmly. The size of a clone is reported for some rows only, either as once, few or many, or as a class for expanded clones.

TRBV11-2,TRBD1,TRBJ2-2,-,CASRSVRQGTTGELFF,TGTGCCAGCAGATCCGTTCGACAGGGAACCACCGGGGAGCTGTTTTTT
TRBV6-1,-,TRBJ2-7,-,CASSERAGRYEQYF,TGTGCCAGCAGTGAACGGGCAGGGAGGTACGAGCAGTACTTC
TRBV19,-,TRBJ2-7,-,CASSILRPPFEQYF,TGTGCCAGTAGTATCTTGAGGCCCCCCTTCGAGCAGTACTTC
TRBV19,TRBD2,TRBJ2-7,-,CASSIRTSGSNEQYF,TGTGCCAGTAGTATAAGGACTAGCGGGAGCAACGAGCAGTACTTC
TRBV10-1,TRBD2,TRBJ2-1,-,CASSRGLARNEQFF,TGCGCCAGCAGCCGGGGACTAGCGCGCAATGAGCAGTTCTTC
TRBV3-1/TRBV3-2,TRBD2,TRBJ2-7,-,CASSQAGGAYEQYF,TGTGCCAGCAGCCAAGCGGGAGGCGCCTACGAGCAGTACTTC
TRBV6-2/TRBV6-3,TRBD2,TRBJ2-1,once,CASSYGGGNEQFF,TGTGCCAGCAGTTACGGGGGAGGGAATGAGCAGTTCTTC
TRBV6-5,TRBD2,TRBJ2-2,-,CASSYRVVAGAGELFF,TGTGCCAGCAGTTACCGGGTGGTAGCGGGAGCCGGGGAGCTGTTTTTT
TRBV5-5,-,TRBJ1-1,-,CASSLEARAAFF,TGTGCCAGCAGCTTGGAGGCCAGGGCGGCTTTCTTT
TRBV4-1,TRBD2,TRBJ2-1,-,CASSQAGRASGSDEQFF,TGCGCCAGCAGCCAAGCCGGACGGGCTAGCGGGAGTGATGAGCAGTTCTTC
TRBV30,TRBD1,TRBJ1-5,once,CAWSATGKGNQPQHF,TGTGCCTGGAGCGCGACAGGGAAGGGCAATCAGCCCCAGCATTTT
TRBV2,TRBD1,TRBJ2-1,-,CASTPNRDRGRYNEQFF,TGTGCCAGCACTCCAAACAGAGACAGGGGACGATACAATGAGCAGTTCTTC
TRBV12-3/TRBV12-4,-,TRBJ1-3,-,CATSGVPGNTIYF,TGTGCCACCTCAGGGGTACCTGGAAACACCATATATTTT
TRBV18,-,TRBJ1-2,once,CASSPGQSNYGYTF,TGTGCCAGCTCACCGGGCCAGTCTAACTATGGCTACACCTTC
TRBV28,TRBD2,TRBJ2-2,-,CASRKREGLGGELFF,TGTGCCAGCAGGAAGCGGGAGGGCCTAGGAGGGGAGCTGTTTTTT
TRBV28,TRBD1,TRBJ1-2,-,CASSLVDRGPYGYTF,TGTGCCAGCAGTTTAGTGGACAGGGGACCGTATGGCTACACCTTC
TRBV5-4,TRBD1,TRBJ1-1,-,CASSIQDRGGTEAFF,TGTGCCAGCAGCATACAGGACAGGGGCGGCACTGAAGCTTTCTTT
TRBV9,TRBD1,TRBJ2-7,-,CASVSRGTGKGEQYF,TGTGCCAGCGTCTCCCGTGGGACAGGCAAAGGCGAGCAGTACTTC
TRBV11-1,-,TRBJ2-5,-,CASSPENRLGETQYF,TGTGCCAGCAGCCCCGAAAATAGACTCGGAGAGACCCAGTACTTC
TRBV15,TRBD2,TRBJ2-7,-,CATRAGGPNKQYF,TGTGCCACCAGGGCGGGAGGGCCGAACAAGCAGTACTTC
TRBV5-1,-,TRBJ1-1,-,CASKDGQLNTEAFF,TGCGCCAGCAAGGATGGGCAGCTGAACACTGAAGCTTTCTTT
TRBV29-1,-,TRBJ2-3,-,CSVVGRGRRSDTQYF,TGCAGCGTTGTTGGGCGGGGCCGGAGGTCAGATACGCAGTATTTT
TRBV4-1,-,TRBJ2-6,-,CASSHQGIWTNVLTF,TGCGCCAGCAGCCATCAGGGAATCTGGACCAACGTCCTGACTTTC
TRBV2,TRBD1,TRBJ1-6,-,CASSTDRGALHF,TGTGCCAGCAGTACGGACAGGGGGGCCCTCCACTTT
TRBV7-9,TRBD2,TRBJ2-3,-,CASSLGGTSGTDTQYF,TGTGCCAGCAGCTTAGGTGGGACTAGCGGCACAGATACGCAGTATTTT
TRBV5-6,TRBD2,TRBJ2-3,-,CASSRRTSGKGNTQYF,TGTGCCAGCAGCAGACGGACTAGCGGGAAGGGAAATACGCAGTATTTT
TRBV4-2,TRBD2,TRBJ2-2,-,CASSQDLRTSGVKTSNTGELFF,TGTGCCAGCAGCCAAGATTTACGAACTAGCGGAGTAAAAACCTCGAACACCGGGGAGCTGTTTTTT
TRBV19,-,TRBJ1-5,-,CASRKEGGEPQHF,TGTGCCAGTAGGAAGGAAGGGGGGGAGCCCCAGCATTTT
TRBV11-3,-,TRBJ2-1,-,CASSLVGGRPYNEQFF,TGTGCCAGCAGCTTAGTTGGGGGCCGACCCTACAATGAGCAGTTCTTC
TRBV10-3,TRBD2,TRBJ2-3,-,CAISAKRESTDTQYF,TGTGCCATCAGCGCAAAGCGGGAGAGCACAGATACGCAGTATTTT
TRBV4-2,TRBD2,TRBJ2-7,-,CASSQDRSGKVEQYF,TGTGCCAGCAGCCAAGATAGAAGCGGGAAAGTCGAGCAGTACTTC